This T cell receptor (beta chain) was captured in a study of Graves' ophthalmopathy and Graves' hyperthyroidism. Overall study: Peripheral blood sampling preceded any treatment and occurred at initial diagnosis. Study conclusions and caveats: For predicting ophthalmopathy progression, the model had almost 71% sensitivity and under 85% specificity.

RNA transcripts served as template for amplifying TCR beta CDR3 sequences. A first-round RT-PCR used HTBI primers, followed by a second-round multiplex PCR. TCRdb re-analysed the multiplex PCR reads in MiXCR, keeping a single row per CDR3 protein. The table shows approximately 160,000 distinct CDR3 sequences, with approximately 40% occurring only once. To note about this clonotype: Its target is not known.

Ophthalmopathy donors were characterized by moderate-to-severe activity, CAS of at least 3, NOSPECS of at least 4, and duration under 3 months. The ends were cut back, 3 bases at V and 6 bases at J, with 18 bases in the middle. Per germline, CDR1 SGHTA and CDR2 FQGNSA. This CDR3 comprises 15 residues. The receptor's source is a woman between 35 and 50 years old with Graves' ophthalmopathy. The V call is TRBV7-2, the J call TRBJ2-7, with D hard to call. The sample was peripheral blood. The CDR3, as DNA: TGTGCCAGCAGCTTGGGCGGTCGCTCCCCGGCCGAGCAGTACTTC. Its translation is CASSLGGRSPAEQYF.